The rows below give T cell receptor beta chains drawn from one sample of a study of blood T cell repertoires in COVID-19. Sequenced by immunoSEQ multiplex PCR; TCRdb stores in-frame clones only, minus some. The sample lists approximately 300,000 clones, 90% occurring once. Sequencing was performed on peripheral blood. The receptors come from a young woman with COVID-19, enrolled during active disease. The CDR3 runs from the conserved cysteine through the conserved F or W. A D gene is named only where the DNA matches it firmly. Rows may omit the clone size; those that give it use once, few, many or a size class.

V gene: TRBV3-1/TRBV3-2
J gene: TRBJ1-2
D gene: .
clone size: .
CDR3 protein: CASSQDRGITDGYTF
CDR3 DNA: TGTGCCAGCAGCCAAGATCGAGGGATAACAGATGGCTACACCTTC

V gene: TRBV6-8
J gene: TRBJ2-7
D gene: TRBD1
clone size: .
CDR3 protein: CASSYWAGGGYEQYF
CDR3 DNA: TGTGCCAGCAGTTACTGGGCAGGGGGCGGTTACGAGCAGTACTTC

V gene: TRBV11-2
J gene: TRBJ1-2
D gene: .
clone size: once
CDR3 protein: CASSSTHNYGYTF
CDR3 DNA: TGTGCCAGCAGCTCTACCCATAACTATGGCTACACCTTC

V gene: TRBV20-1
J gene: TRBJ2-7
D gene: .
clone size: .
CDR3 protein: CSAEEEQYF
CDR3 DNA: TGCAGTGCGGAGGAAGAGCAGTACTTC

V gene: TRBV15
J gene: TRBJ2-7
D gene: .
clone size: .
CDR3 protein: CATSMDSYEQYF
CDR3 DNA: TGTGCCACCAGCATGGACAGCTACGAGCAGTACTTC

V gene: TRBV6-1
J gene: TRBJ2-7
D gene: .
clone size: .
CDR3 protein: CASSEMAEREQYF
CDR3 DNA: TGTGCCAGCAGTGAAATGGCAGAGAGGGAGCAGTACTTC

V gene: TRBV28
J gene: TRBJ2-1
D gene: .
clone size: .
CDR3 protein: CASSFGWRVNEQFF
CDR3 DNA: TGTGCCAGCAGTTTCGGGTGGAGGGTGAATGAGCAGTTCTTC

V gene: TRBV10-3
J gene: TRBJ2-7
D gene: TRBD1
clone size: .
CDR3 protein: CAIGRDRSSYEQYF
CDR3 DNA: TGTGCCATCGGTAGGGACAGGAGCTCCTACGAGCAGTACTTC

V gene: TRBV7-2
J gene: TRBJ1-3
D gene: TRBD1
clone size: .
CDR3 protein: CASSSTGFGNTIYF
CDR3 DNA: TGTGCCAGCAGCTCGACAGGGTTCGGAAACACCATATATTTT

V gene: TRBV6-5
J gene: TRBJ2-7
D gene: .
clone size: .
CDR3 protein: CASSYAAGGEQYF
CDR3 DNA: TGTGCCAGCAGTTACGCGGCAGGAGGCGAGCAGTACTTC

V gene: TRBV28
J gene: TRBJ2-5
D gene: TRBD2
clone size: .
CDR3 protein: CASSRAPGTSGYETQYF
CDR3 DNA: TGTGCCAGCAGCCGTGCCCCCGGGACTAGCGGTTATGAGACCCAGTACTTC

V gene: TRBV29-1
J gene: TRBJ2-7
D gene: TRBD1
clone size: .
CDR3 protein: CSVEDRAYEQYF
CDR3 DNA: TGCAGCGTAGAGGACAGGGCCTACGAGCAGTACTTC

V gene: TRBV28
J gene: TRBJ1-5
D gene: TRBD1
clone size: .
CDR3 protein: CASSSQGAYNQPQHF
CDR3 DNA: TGTGCCAGCAGTTCACAGGGGGCCTACAATCAGCCCCAGCATTTT

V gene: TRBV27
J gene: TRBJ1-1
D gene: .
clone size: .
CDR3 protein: CASSKGRENTEAFF
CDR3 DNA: TGTGCCAGCAGTAAGGGGCGGGAGAACACTGAAGCTTTCTTT

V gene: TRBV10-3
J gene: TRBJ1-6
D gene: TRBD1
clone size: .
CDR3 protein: CAISEAGGSPLHF
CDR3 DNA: TGTGCCATCAGTGAAGCAGGGGGTTCCCCCCTCCACTTT

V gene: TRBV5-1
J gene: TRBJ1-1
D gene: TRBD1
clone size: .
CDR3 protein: CARSRQGGSTEAFF
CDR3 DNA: TGCGCCCGCAGCCGACAGGGGGGGAGCACTGAAGCTTTCTTT

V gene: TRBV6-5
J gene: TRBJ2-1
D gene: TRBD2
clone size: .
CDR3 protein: CASRRTSGTYNEQFF
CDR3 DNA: TGTGCCAGCAGACGTACTAGCGGGACCTACAATGAGCAGTTCTTC

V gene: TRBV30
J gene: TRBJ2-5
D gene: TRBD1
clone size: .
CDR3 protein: CAWSAGTRGQETQYF
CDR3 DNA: TGTGCCTGGAGCGCCGGGACCAGGGGGCAAGAGACCCAGTACTTC

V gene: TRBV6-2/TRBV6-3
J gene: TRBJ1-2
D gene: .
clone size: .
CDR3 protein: CASSFGSYGYTF
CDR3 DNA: TGTGCCAGCAGTTTCGGGAGCTATGGCTACACCTTC

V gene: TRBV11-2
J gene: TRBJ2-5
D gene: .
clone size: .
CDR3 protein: CASSLVQGQETQYF
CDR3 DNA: TGTGCCAGCAGCTTAGTACAGGGCCAAGAGACCCAGTACTTC

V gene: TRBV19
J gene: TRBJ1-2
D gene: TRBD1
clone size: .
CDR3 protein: CAGRDRSYGYTF
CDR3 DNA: TGTGCCGGCCGGGACAGATCCTATGGCTACACCTTC

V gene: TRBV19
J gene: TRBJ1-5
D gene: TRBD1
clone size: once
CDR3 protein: CASSIVFSRQGNQPQHF
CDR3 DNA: TGTGCCAGTAGTATAGTTTTCAGTCGACAGGGGAATCAGCCCCAGCATTTT

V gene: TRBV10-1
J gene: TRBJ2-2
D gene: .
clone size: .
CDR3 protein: CASSGVAGNTGELFF
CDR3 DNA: TGCGCCAGCAGCGGGGTAGCAGGGAACACCGGGGAGCTGTTTTTT

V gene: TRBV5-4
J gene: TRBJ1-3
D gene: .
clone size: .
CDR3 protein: CASSLEQGFGNTIYF
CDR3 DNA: TGTGCCAGCAGCTTGGAACAGGGATTTGGAAACACCATATATTTT

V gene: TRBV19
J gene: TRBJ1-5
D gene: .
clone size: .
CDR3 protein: CASSLRPYSNQPQHF
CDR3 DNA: TGTGCCAGTAGCCTTCGTCCCTATAGCAATCAGCCCCAGCATTTT

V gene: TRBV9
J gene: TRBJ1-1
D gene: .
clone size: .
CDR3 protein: CASSLEGVNTEAFF
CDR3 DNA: TGTGCCAGCAGCCTGGAAGGGGTGAACACTGAAGCTTTCTTT

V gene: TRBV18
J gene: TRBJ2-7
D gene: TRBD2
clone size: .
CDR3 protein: CASSPSGTHEQYF
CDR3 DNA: TGTGCCAGCTCGCCTAGCGGGACCCACGAGCAGTACTTC

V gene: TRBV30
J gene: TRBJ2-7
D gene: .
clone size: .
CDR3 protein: CAWSPLPGTGEQYF
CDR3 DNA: TGTGCCTGGAGTCCCCTGCCTGGAACAGGGGAGCAGTACTTC

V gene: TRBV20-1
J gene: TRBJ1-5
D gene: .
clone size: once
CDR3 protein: CSASEEVHNQPQHF
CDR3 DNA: TGCAGTGCTAGTGAGGAGGTTCACAATCAGCCCCAGCATTTT

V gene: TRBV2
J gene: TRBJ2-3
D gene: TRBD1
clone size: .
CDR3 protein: CASNRDRTQYF
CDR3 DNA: TGTGCCAGCAACCGGGACAGGACGCAGTATTTT

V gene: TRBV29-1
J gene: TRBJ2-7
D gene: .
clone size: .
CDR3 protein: CSVAPRHDEQYF
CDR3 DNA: TGCAGCGTTGCCCCCCGACACGACGAGCAGTACTTC

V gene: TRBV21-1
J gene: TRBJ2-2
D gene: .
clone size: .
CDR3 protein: CARERIDTGELFF
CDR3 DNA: TGTGCCAGAGAGAGGATAGACACCGGGGAGCTGTTTTTT

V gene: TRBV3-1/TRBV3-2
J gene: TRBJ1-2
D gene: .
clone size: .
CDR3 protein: CASSPEGLQGHTF
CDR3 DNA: TGTGCCAGCAGCCCCGAGGGCCTCCAAGGGCACACCTTC

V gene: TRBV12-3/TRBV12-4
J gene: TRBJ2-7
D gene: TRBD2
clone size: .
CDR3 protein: CASSRGGFGEQYF
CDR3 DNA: TGTGCCAGCAGTCGGGGGGGCTTCGGCGAGCAGTACTTC

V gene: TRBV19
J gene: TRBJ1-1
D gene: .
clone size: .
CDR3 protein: CASSLTRNTEAFF
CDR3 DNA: TGTGCCAGTAGTCTGACACGGAACACTGAAGCTTTCTTT

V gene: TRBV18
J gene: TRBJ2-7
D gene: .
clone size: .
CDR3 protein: CASSPLEQYF
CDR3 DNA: TGTGCCAGCTCACCCCTCGAGCAGTACTTC

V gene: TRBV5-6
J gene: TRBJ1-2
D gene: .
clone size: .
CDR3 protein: CASSLAGGSYGYTF
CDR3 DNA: TGTGCCAGCAGCTTGGCAGGAGGGAGTTATGGCTACACCTTC

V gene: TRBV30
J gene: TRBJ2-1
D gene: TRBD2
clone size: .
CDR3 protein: CAGGLAGVINEQFF
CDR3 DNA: TGTGCCGGCGGGCTAGCGGGAGTCATCAATGAGCAGTTCTTC

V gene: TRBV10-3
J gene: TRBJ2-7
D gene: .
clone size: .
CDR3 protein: CAISDQRVGYEQYF
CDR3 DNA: TGTGCCATCAGTGACCAGCGGGTGGGGTACGAGCAGTACTTC

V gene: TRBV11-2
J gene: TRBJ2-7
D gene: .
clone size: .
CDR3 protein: CASSLTPGGRASGEQYF
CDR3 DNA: TGTGCCAGCAGCTTAACCCCTGGTGGGCGGGCTTCCGGAGAGCAGTACTTC

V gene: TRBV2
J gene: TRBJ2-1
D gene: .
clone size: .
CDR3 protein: CASREWRDNEQFF
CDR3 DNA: TGTGCCAGCAGGGAGTGGCGGGACAATGAGCAGTTCTTC

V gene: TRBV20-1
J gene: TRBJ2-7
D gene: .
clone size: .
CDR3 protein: CSARLDYEQYF
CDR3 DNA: TGCAGTGCTAGACTAGACTACGAGCAGTACTTC

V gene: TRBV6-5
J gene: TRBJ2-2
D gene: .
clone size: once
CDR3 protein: CASRPPRQNTGELFF
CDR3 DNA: TGTGCCAGCAGGCCCCCTCGACAGAACACCGGGGAGCTGTTTTTT

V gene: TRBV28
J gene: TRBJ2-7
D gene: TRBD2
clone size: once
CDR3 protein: CASSPGGSGLYEQYF
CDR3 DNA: TGTGCCAGCAGTCCGGGGGGTAGCGGACTCTACGAGCAGTACTTC

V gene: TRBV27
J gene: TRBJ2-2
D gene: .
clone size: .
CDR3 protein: CASSLMTGWNTGELFF
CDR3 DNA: TGTGCCAGCAGTTTAATGACAGGTTGGAACACCGGGGAGCTGTTTTTT

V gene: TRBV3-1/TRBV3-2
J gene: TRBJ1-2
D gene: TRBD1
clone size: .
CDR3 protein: CASSKRGTGGGYGYTF
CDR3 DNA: TGTGCCAGCAGCAAAAGGGGGACAGGCGGTGGCTATGGCTACACCTTC

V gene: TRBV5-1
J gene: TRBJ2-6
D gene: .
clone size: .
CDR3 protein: CASSFVSGAALSGANVLTF
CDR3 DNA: TGCGCCAGCAGCTTCGTTTCAGGTGCTGCTCTCTCTGGGGCCAACGTCCTGACTTTC

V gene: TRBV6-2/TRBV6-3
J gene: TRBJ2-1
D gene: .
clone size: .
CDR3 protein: CASSYGLRESFF
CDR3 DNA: TGTGCCAGCAGTTACGGTTTGAGGGAGTCGTTCTTC

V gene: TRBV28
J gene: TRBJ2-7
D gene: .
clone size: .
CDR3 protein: CASSPDSYEQYF
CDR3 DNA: TGTGCCAGCAGTCCGGACTCGTACGAGCAGTACTTC

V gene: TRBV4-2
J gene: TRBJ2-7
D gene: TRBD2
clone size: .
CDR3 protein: CASSQDGTSGSYEQYF
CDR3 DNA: TGTGCCAGCAGCCAGGACGGGACTAGCGGTAGCTACGAGCAGTACTTC